This T cell receptor (beta chain) was identified during a study of cytomegalovirus exposure and HLA in healthy donors. Study-wide results and limits: A few chains linked to CMV were shown in vitro to be specific for CMV antigens. The tendency of first-cohort TCR clusters to co-occur in the roughly 120 validation repertoires was the finding of a later analysis. Whilst most TCR sequences proved rare, a subset of public TCRs occurred across many donors. It was approximately 150 TCR beta chains that were listed as cytomegalovirus-associated.

Clones were read by immunoSEQ multiplex PCR, and TCRdb kept only the in-frame ones, dropping some. The sample records about 220,000 clones, 65% to 85% being singletons. A note on this clone: Its matching antigen is unknown.

The CDR3 length is 13 residues. Germline CDR1 MDHEN, CDR2 SYDVKM. V lost 5 bases to trimming and J lost 8 bases; unmatched junction nucleotides: 7. The genes are TRBV28 and TRBJ1-2; TRBD1 agrees at 8 bases. Sequencing used PBMCs. This clonotype was sampled from a woman aged 25 to 45 in good health and CMV-seropositive. CDR3: CASSRGQGGGYTF. The CDR3 coding sequence is TGTGCCAGCAGTAGAGGACAGGGAGGAGGCTACACCTTC.